The next 15 T cell receptor beta chains were all read from a single sample in a study of shared clonotypes between healthy human individuals. The table came from immunoSEQ multiplex PCR; TCRdb's copy has only in-frame clones and leaves some out. The sample has over 1.5 million clones, around 98% seen once. Sample: naive CD4+ T cells sorted from blood. Described subset: CD45RA+ positively selected. The receptors derive from a man aged 30-40 years in good health.

J is TRBJ2-1 and V is TRBV9; 11 nucleotides line up with TRBD2. The CDR3 is 18 amino acids. The germline CDR1 and CDR2 sequences are SGDLS and YYNGEE. Unmatched junction bases numbered 18, after V lost 3 bases and J lost 10 bases. The CDR3 sequence is CASSGRGRGSGRAQEQFF. In nucleotides, the CDR3 is TGTGCCAGCAGCGGCCGCGGTCGTGGTAGCGGGAGGGCCCAGGAGCAGTTCTTC.

The chain carries TRBV9 and TRBJ2-2, with unresolved D. From germline, CDR1 is SGDLS and CDR2 YYNGEE. The germline V and J ends were trimmed by 3 bases and 1 base, with 10 bases remaining between them. CDR3 length equals 15 residues. The DNA for the CDR3 is TGTGCCAGCAGCGCGACCCCAAAGAACACCGGGGAGCTGTTTTTT. This gives the protein CASSATPKNTGELFF. Complete variable domain (other parts from reference TRBV9 and TRBJ2-2): DSGVTQTPKHLITATGQRVTLRCSPRSGDLSVYWYQQSLDQGLQFLIQYYNGEERAKGNILERFSAQQFPDLHSELNLSSLELGDSALYFCASSATPKNTGELFFGEGSRLTVL.

The rearrangement uses TRBV27 and TRBJ1-2, with 8 positions matching TRBD1. Germline values: CDR1 MNHEY, CDR2 SMNVEV (reference sequence). V trimming: 4 bases; J trimming: 5 bases; junction bases outside the gene matches: 9. This CDR3 has 15 amino acids. The CDR3 region has the DNA TGTGCCAGCAGTTCCCTGGACAGGGTTCCTTATGGCTACACCTTC. Translated, it gives CASSSLDRVPYGYTF.

The chain employs TRBV5-6 and TRBJ2-1, with D perhaps matching TRBD2 (6 bases). Germline lookup yields CDR1 SGHDT and CDR2 YYEEEE. The CDR3 loop spans 15 amino acids. V dropped 0 bases and J dropped 5 bases, with 12 bases sitting between them. Here the CDR3 reads CASSLVGGTDNEQFF. In DNA, the CDR3 is TGTGCCAGCAGCTTGGTAGGCGGGACCGACAATGAGCAGTTCTTC. The variable domain in full, completed from reference TRBV5-6 and TRBJ2-1, reads DAGVTQSPTHLIKTRGQQVTLRCSPKSGHDTVSWYQQALGQGPQFIFQYYEEEERQRGNFPDRFSGHQFPNYSSELNVNALLLGDSALYLCASSLVGGTDNEQFFGPGTRLTVL.

This chain connects TRBV5-1 to TRBJ2-5, with a weak D call TRBD1 (6 bases). The CDR3 is made up of 14 amino acids. With 3 bases removed from V and 2 bases from J, the gap between germline ends came to 11 bases. In germline, CDR1 is SGHRS, CDR2 YFSETQ. As DNA, the CDR3 is TGCGCCAGCAGCTCGGGACATCGACAAGAGACCCAGTACTTC. This translates into CASSSGHRQETQYF.

J is TRBJ2-7 and V is TRBV11-2, with D hard to call. Germline V lookup: CDR1 SGHAT, CDR2 FQNNGV. V was clipped by 4 bases and J by 1 base, with 2 bases between them. The CDR3 consists of 11 residues. The CDR3 DNA sequence: TGTGCCAGCAGCTGGTCCTACGAGCAGTACTTC. Its translation is CASSWSYEQYF.

V and J are TRBV28 and TRBJ2-1; either TRBD1 or TRBD2 may fit D (6 bases each). Germline V gene data show CDR1 as MDHEN and CDR2 as SYDVKM. The CDR3 is 18 amino acids. Trimming removed 6 bases at V and 6 bases at J, with 27 bases between. This CDR3 reads CASRVGGSPSTGANEQFF. The DNA for the CDR3 is TGTGCCAGCAGGGTAGGGGGGTCACCTTCAACTGGGGCCAATGAGCAGTTCTTC. The entire variable domain, with the rest obtained from reference TRBV28 and TRBJ2-1, is as follows: DVKVTQSSRYLVKRTGEKVFLECVQDMDHENMFWYRQDPGLGLRLIYFSYDVKMKEKGDIPEGYSVSREKKERFSLILESASTNQTSMYLCASRVGGSPSTGANEQFFGPGTRLTVL.

The chain couples TRBV9 to TRBJ2-7; D gene ambiguous. Trimming took 3 bases from V and 2 from J, leaving 12 bases between them. Per the germline V gene, CDR1 is SGDLS and CDR2 is YYNGEE. CDR3 length equals 14 residues. CDR3 coding DNA: TGTGCCAGCAGCGCGGGCCTTACCGCCTACGAGCAGTACTTC. Translation: CASSAGLTAYEQYF.

The rearrangement joins TRBV27 to TRBJ2-7; a possible D gene is TRBD2 (6 bases). The V gene's germline CDR1 is MNHEY and CDR2 SMNVEV (reference sequence). V dropped 5 bases and J dropped 3 bases, with 11 bases sitting between them. This CDR3 is built from 13 residues. The CDR3 coding sequence is TGTGCCAGCAGTCGCCGGGAGAACTACGAGCAGTACTTC. This translates into CASSRRENYEQYF.

This clone was seen only once. The rearrangement links TRBV5-1 to TRBJ2-1; 7 bases are a match to TRBD2. The CDR3 totals 18 residues. Germline V lookup: CDR1 SGHRS, CDR2 YFSETQ. Unmatched junction bases numbered 10, after V lost 0 bases and J lost 1 base. CDR3 bases: TGCGCCAGCAGCTTGGCCGGAGTGGCGGGAGCGTCCTACAATGAGCAGTTCTTC. Amino acids: CASSLAGVAGASYNEQFF.

V and J are TRBV4-1 and TRBJ2-7; TRBD2 matches 12 bases. There are 17 residues in the CDR3. Trimming at V came to 4 bases and at J to 2 bases, leaving 9 bases not matched to a gene. Germline CDR1 MGHRA, CDR2 YSYEKL. The CDR3 region is CASSLSWTSGKTYEQYF. The CDR3 region has the DNA TGCGCCAGCAGCCTGTCCTGGACTAGCGGGAAGACCTACGAGCAGTACTTC.

The gene calls are TRBV4-3 and TRBJ2-1; 7 bases fit TRBD2. Germline CDR1 reads LGHNA; CDR2 reads YSLEER. After removal of 0 bases from V and 3 bases from J, the junction contained 8 bases not matched to a gene. The CDR3 has 17 amino acids. The chain's CDR3 is CASSQDHPSGRYNEQFF. Here the CDR3 DNA reads TGCGCCAGCAGCCAAGATCACCCTAGCGGACGCTACAATGAGCAGTTCTTC.

The gene calls are TRBV5-1 and TRBJ2-7, with 8 bases fitting TRBD1. Germline CDR1 is SGHRS and CDR2 is YFSETQ. Trimming cost V 2 bases and J 1 base; bases outside gene matches: 5. The CDR3 sequence is 15 residues long. The CDR3 region has the DNA TGCGCCAGCAGCTTCAGGGACAGGTTATCCTACGAGCAGTACTTC. It specifies CASSFRDRLSYEQYF.

The gene calls are TRBV18 and TRBJ2-7; 7 bases fit TRBD1. The V gene's germline CDR1 is KGHSH and CDR2 LQKENI. This CDR3 comprises 14 residues. V dropped 4 bases and J dropped 1; count of bases not matched to a gene: 4. CDR3 DNA: TGTGCCAGCTCACACGACAGGGCATCCTACGAGCAGTACTTC. As protein: CASSHDRASYEQYF.

The gene calls are TRBV10-3 and TRBJ2-7, with 8 nucleotides matching TRBD1. V shed 3 bases, J shed 2 bases, and the junction held 3 bases outside the gene matches. Germline CDR1 and CDR2: ENHRY and SYGVKD. The CDR3 runs 14 residues. The CDR3 nucleotides read TGTGCCATCAGTGACCGACAGGGGCCCTACGAGCAGTACTTC. Amino acid sequence: CAISDRQGPYEQYF.